The rows below give T cell receptor beta chains drawn from one sample of a study of blood T cell repertoires in COVID-19. Clones were sequenced by immunoSEQ multiplex PCR, and TCRdb holds only the in-frame ones, with some missing. The sample records 150,000 to 180,000 clones, 91% being singletons. Specimen: peripheral blood. All receptors derive from a man aged 50 to 59 with acute or convalescent COVID-19. CDR3s include the opening cysteine and the closing phenylalanine or tryptophan. D genes are given only for firm matches. Size is omitted from some rows. Given values are once, few, many or a class for expanded clones.

CDR3 length	V gene	J gene	D gene	clone size	CDR3 protein	CDR3 DNA
14	TRBV7-2	TRBJ1-5	NA	NA	CASSLGRGKQPQHF	TGTGCCAGCAGCTTAGGTCGAGGAAAGCAGCCCCAGCATTTT
18	TRBV5-1	TRBJ1-4	NA	NA	CASSLVGITGRSNEKLFF	TGCGCCAGCAGCTTGGTGGGGATAACAGGGCGGAGTAATGAAAAACTGTTTTTT
13	TRBV19	TRBJ2-7	NA	NA	CASRRSGAYEQYF	TGTGCCAGTAGACGTTCGGGAGCCTACGAGCAGTACTTC
16	TRBV6-5	TRBJ2-1	TRBD1	NA	CASSYNSGQGKNEQFF	TGTGCCAGCAGTTATAATTCCGGACAGGGCAAGAATGAGCAGTTCTTC
14	TRBV2	TRBJ2-3	NA	NA	CASKQEGIRDTQYF	TGTGCCAGCAAGCAGGAGGGGATTAGAGATACGCAGTATTTT
15	TRBV7-2	TRBJ1-1	NA	NA	CASSLMEGGNTEAFF	TGTGCCAGCAGCTTAATGGAAGGCGGGAACACTGAAGCTTTCTTT
16	TRBV7-2	TRBJ2-5	NA	NA	CASSPFSGHQQETQYF	TGTGCCAGCAGCCCATTCTCGGGACATCAACAAGAGACCCAGTACTTC
14	TRBV29-1	TRBJ1-4	NA	NA	CSVEDDRRGGKLFF	TGCAGCGTTGAAGATGACCGGCGGGGGGGAAAACTGTTTTTT
14	TRBV27	TRBJ2-3	NA	NA	CASSLRRYTDTQYF	TGTGCCAGCAGCCTCCGGCGGTACACAGATACGCAGTATTTT
10	TRBV20-1	TRBJ1-1	NA	NA	CSAAGSEAFF	TGCAGTGCTGCCGGGAGTGAAGCTTTCTTT
14	TRBV28	TRBJ1-5	NA	NA	CASRGTGGNQPQHF	TGTGCCAGCAGGGGTACAGGAGGCAATCAGCCCCAGCATTTT
15	TRBV9	TRBJ1-6	NA	NA	CASTLSRAGDSPLHF	TGTGCCAGCACCCTGTCACGGGCGGGAGATTCACCCCTCCACTTT
15	TRBV4-2	TRBJ1-4	TRBD1	NA	CASSRDRGTNEKLFF	TGTGCCAGCAGCCGAGACAGGGGCACTAATGAAAAACTGTTTTTT
14	TRBV3-1/TRBV3-2	TRBJ1-4	NA	NA	CASSQGRANEKLFF	TGTGCCAGCAGCCAAGGCAGGGCTAATGAAAAACTGTTTTTT
14	TRBV3-1/TRBV3-2	TRBJ1-6	NA	NA	CASSRGTPSSPLHF	TGTGCCAGCAGCCGCGGGACGCCGAGTTCACCCCTCCACTTT
16	TRBV28	TRBJ2-3	NA	once	CASSQIQVASTDTQYF	TGTGCCAGCAGCCAGATACAGGTCGCTAGCACAGATACGCAGTATTTT
14	TRBV29-1	TRBJ1-4	TRBD1	NA	CSVERQGAGEKLFF	TGCAGCGTTGAGAGACAGGGGGCAGGGGAAAAACTGTTTTTT
13	TRBV27	TRBJ1-5	NA	NA	CASSPNNPQPQHF	TGTGCCAGCAGCCCGAACAACCCTCAGCCCCAGCATTTT
12	TRBV4-3	TRBJ2-2	NA	NA	CASSPHTGELFF	TGCGCCAGCAGCCCTCACACCGGGGAGCTGTTTTTT
17	TRBV4-1	TRBJ2-2	TRBD1	NA	CASSHKTTGGSAGELFF	TGCGCCAGCAGCCACAAGACGACAGGGGGCTCGGCCGGGGAGCTGTTTTTT
14	TRBV5-8	TRBJ1-5	TRBD1	NA	CASSGRTGFDPQHF	TGTGCCAGCAGCGGAAGGACAGGGTTCGACCCCCAGCATTTT
15	TRBV2	TRBJ2-1	TRBD2	NA	CASSQRGASYNEQFF	TGTGCCAGCAGTCAGCGGGGGGCCTCCTACAATGAGCAGTTCTTC
13	TRBV30	TRBJ1-1	NA	NA	CAWSFSGGTEAFF	TGTGCCTGGAGTTTTAGCGGGGGCACTGAAGCTTTCTTT
15	TRBV24-1	TRBJ1-4	TRBD1	NA	CATSDSGTGHEKLFF	TGTGCCACCAGTGATTCCGGGACAGGACATGAAAAACTGTTTTTT
14	TRBV19	TRBJ1-6	NA	NA	CASMKGQYNSPLHF	TGTGCCAGTATGAAGGGACAATATAATTCACCCCTCCACTTT
17	TRBV14	TRBJ2-4	TRBD1	NA	CASSQDGGTGGFNIQYF	TGTGCCAGCAGCCAAGATGGCGGGACAGGGGGGTTCAACATTCAGTACTTC
16	TRBV19	TRBJ1-1	NA	NA	CASSAIMTVTNTEAFF	TGTGCCAGTAGTGCGATTATGACAGTCACGAACACTGAAGCTTTCTTT
13	TRBV6-5	TRBJ1-2	NA	NA	CASSYLAGDGYTF	TGTGCCAGCAGTTACCTGGCAGGGGATGGCTACACCTTC
16	TRBV18	TRBJ2-1	TRBD2	once	CASSPPSSGGYNEQFF	TGTGCCAGCTCACCACCGTCTAGCGGGGGTTACAATGAGCAGTTCTTC
21	TRBV27	TRBJ2-6	TRBD1	NA	CASSSRTGRIGWYSGANVLTF	TGTGCCAGCAGTTCACGGACAGGTCGGATTGGGTGGTACTCTGGGGCCAACGTCCTGACTTTC
15	TRBV5-1	TRBJ2-5	TRBD1	NA	CASSFASGGEETQYF	TGCGCCAGCAGCTTCGCGTCAGGGGGCGAAGAGACCCAGTACTTC
15	TRBV3-1/TRBV3-2	TRBJ1-5	TRBD1	NA	CASSHSGQGYQPQHF	TGTGCCAGCAGCCATTCGGGACAGGGGTATCAGCCCCAGCATTTT
16	TRBV2	TRBJ2-6	NA	NA	CASSEPFPSGANVLTF	TGTGCCAGCAGTGAACCATTCCCCTCTGGGGCCAACGTCCTGACTTTC
17	TRBV7-3	TRBJ2-2	TRBD1	NA	CASSFVPGQGNTGELFF	TGTGCCAGCAGCTTCGTCCCGGGACAGGGTAACACCGGGGAGCTGTTTTTT
13	TRBV7-3	TRBJ1-2	NA	NA	CASSLNKNYGYTF	TGTGCCAGCAGCTTAAACAAGAACTATGGCTACACCTTC
14	TRBV6-5	TRBJ1-1	TRBD1	NA	CASATGGANTEAFF	TGTGCCAGCGCGACAGGGGGCGCGAACACTGAAGCTTTCTTT
15	TRBV6-4	TRBJ2-1	TRBD2	NA	CASSRTSGEHNEQFF	TGTGCCAGCAGTCGAACTAGCGGGGAACACAATGAGCAGTTCTTC
16	TRBV19	TRBJ1-5	NA	NA	CASSSSSSAGRWPQHF	TGTGCCAGTAGTAGCTCCTCCTCCGCAGGCAGATGGCCCCAGCATTTT
14	TRBV6-5	TRBJ1-2	NA	NA	CASSQSGRKHGYTF	TGTGCCAGCAGCCAATCAGGGAGGAAGCATGGCTACACCTTC
13	TRBV6-5	TRBJ1-2	NA	NA	CASSYLAGSGYTF	TGTGCCAGCAGTTACCTTGCAGGGTCGGGCTACACCTTC
15	TRBV4-1	TRBJ1-2	TRBD1	NA	CASSRGQGGNYGYTF	TGCGCCAGCAGCCGGGGACAGGGGGGAAACTATGGCTACACCTTC
13	TRBV3-1/TRBV3-2	TRBJ2-5	NA	NA	CASSRPPTGTQYF	TGTGCCAGCAGCCGCCCCCCGACGGGGACCCAGTACTTC
15	TRBV27	TRBJ2-7	TRBD2	NA	CASSFRAGMSYEQYF	TGTGCCAGCAGTTTCCGAGCGGGAATGTCCTACGAGCAGTACTTC
14	TRBV24-1	TRBJ2-3	NA	NA	CATSALDSTDTQYF	TGTGCCACCAGTGCACTAGATAGCACAGATACGCAGTATTTT
14	TRBV5-4	TRBJ1-6	NA	NA	CASSLEHLNSPLHF	TGTGCCAGCAGCTTGGAACACCTTAATTCACCCCTCCACTTT
13	TRBV28	TRBJ1-2	NA	NA	CASSLGQNHGYTF	TGTGCCAGCAGTTTAGGGCAGAACCATGGCTACACCTTC
14	TRBV24-1	TRBJ1-1	TRBD1	NA	CATSGGQGRTEAFF	TGTGCCACCAGTGGGGGACAGGGAAGGACTGAAGCTTTCTTT
14	TRBV7-3	TRBJ2-1	NA	once	CASSPREPSNEQFF	TGTGCCAGCAGCCCAAGGGAGCCCAGCAATGAGCAGTTCTTC
17	TRBV18	TRBJ2-6	TRBD1	NA	CASSHRQGYSGANVLTF	TGTGCCAGCTCACACAGACAGGGATACTCTGGGGCCAACGTCCTGACTTTC
15	TRBV2	TRBJ2-5	NA	NA	CASSTRTPLQETQYF	TGTGCCAGCAGTACAAGGACTCCCCTTCAAGAGACCCAGTACTTC
13	TRBV5-6	TRBJ2-7	NA	NA	CASSLVQGYEQYF	TGTGCCAGCAGCTTGGTACAGGGCTACGAGCAGTACTTC
15	TRBV19	TRBJ2-5	TRBD1	NA	CASRAGTVSFETQYF	TGTGCCAGTAGGGCCGGGACAGTTTCGTTTGAGACCCAGTACTTC
13	TRBV20-1	TRBJ2-1	NA	NA	CSASVRGYNEQFF	TGCAGTGCAAGTGTCCGGGGCTACAATGAGCAGTTCTTC
17	TRBV4-1	TRBJ2-7	TRBD1	NA	CASSEGQGFFSPYEQYF	TGCGCCAGCAGCGAGGGACAGGGGTTTTTCAGCCCCTACGAGCAGTACTTC
14	TRBV6-5	TRBJ2-1	NA	once	CASRTGGDLSEQFF	TGTGCCAGTCGAACAGGCGGGGACTTAAGTGAGCAGTTCTTC
12	TRBV6-6	TRBJ1-3	NA	NA	CASSYFVEQVVF	TGTGCCAGCAGTTACTTTGTCGAACAAGTGGTTTTT
15	TRBV28	TRBJ1-1	TRBD1	NA	CASSPQTGGPTEAFF	TGTGCCAGCAGTCCTCAGACAGGGGGCCCCACTGAAGCTTTCTTT
15	TRBV24-1	TRBJ2-1	NA	NA	CATSEPGGSYNEQFF	TGTGCCACCAGTGAGCCCGGTGGCTCCTACAATGAGCAGTTCTTC
13	TRBV4-3	TRBJ2-1	NA	NA	CASSQGLNGPKFF	TGCGCCAGCAGCCAAGGACTTAACGGCCCCAAGTTCTTC